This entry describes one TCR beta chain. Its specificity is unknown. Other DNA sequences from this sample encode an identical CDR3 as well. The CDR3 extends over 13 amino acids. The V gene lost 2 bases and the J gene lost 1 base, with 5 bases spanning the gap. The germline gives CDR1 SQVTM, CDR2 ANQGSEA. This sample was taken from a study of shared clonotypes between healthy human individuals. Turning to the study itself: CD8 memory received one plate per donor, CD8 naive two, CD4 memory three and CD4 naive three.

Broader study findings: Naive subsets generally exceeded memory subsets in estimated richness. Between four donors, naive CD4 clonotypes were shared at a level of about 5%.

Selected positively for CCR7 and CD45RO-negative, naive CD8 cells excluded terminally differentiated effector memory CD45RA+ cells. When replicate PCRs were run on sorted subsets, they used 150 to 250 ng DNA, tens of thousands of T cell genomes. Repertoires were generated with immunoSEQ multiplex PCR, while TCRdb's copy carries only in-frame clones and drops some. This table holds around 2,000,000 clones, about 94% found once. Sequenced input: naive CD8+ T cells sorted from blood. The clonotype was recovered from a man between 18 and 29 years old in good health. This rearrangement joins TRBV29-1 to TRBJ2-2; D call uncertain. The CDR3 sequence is CSVEWGNTGELFF. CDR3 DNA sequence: TGCAGCGTTGAATGGGGGAACACCGGGGAGCTGTTTTTT.